This is a list of T cell receptor beta chains from one sample in a study of T cell changes during pregnancy in multiple sclerosis. The data were produced by immunoSEQ multiplex PCR, yet TCRdb's version contains in-frame clones alone and is incomplete. The sample holds some 67,000 clones, 75% to 95% seen once. The material sequenced was peripheral blood, taken in the first trimester of pregnancy. These receptors were taken from a female donor with multiple sclerosis, enrolled in a pregnancy study. CDR3s include the opening cysteine and the closing phenylalanine or tryptophan. D genes are given only for firm matches. A row's size may be missing; if present it is once, few, many or a size class.

J,size,D,V,DNA,CDR3
TRBJ2-1,NA,TRBD1,TRBV4-1,TGCGCCAGCAGCCAAGGGAGGTGGGACAGGGGGACCTACAATGAGCAGTTCTTC,CASSQGRWDRGTYNEQFF
TRBJ2-5,NA,TRBD1,TRBV10-3,TGTGCCATACAGGGGGTCGATGGGACCCAGTACTTC,CAIQGVDGTQYF
TRBJ2-4,NA,TRBD2,TRBV2,TGTGCCAGCAGGGAGCGGGAGATGATGAACATTCAGTACTTC,CASREREMMNIQYF
TRBJ1-1,NA,NA,TRBV6-5,TGTGCCAGCAGTTACCGGGACACTAACACTGAAGCTTTCTTT,CASSYRDTNTEAFF
TRBJ1-5,NA,NA,TRBV7-8,TGTGCCAGCAGCTTAGTCGATCAGCCCCAGCATTTT,CASSLVDQPQHF
TRBJ2-2,NA,TRBD2,TRBV4-2,TGTGCCAGCAGCCAGGAACTAGCGGGAGGGGTCACCGGGGAGCTGTTTTTT,CASSQELAGGVTGELFF
TRBJ2-3,NA,NA,TRBV14,TGTGCCAGCAGCCAAGTCAACAGGGACACAGATACGCAGTATTTT,CASSQVNRDTDTQYF
TRBJ2-1,once,NA,TRBV27,TGTGCCACCACTTCAGGGTACAATGAGCAGTTCTTC,CATTSGYNEQFF
TRBJ2-1,once,NA,TRBV28,TGTGCCAGCAGTTTGGGCACTGACAATGAGCAGTTCTTC,CASSLGTDNEQFF
TRBJ2-7,once,NA,TRBV11-2,TGTGCCAGCAGTCGGACAGCCTCCTACGAGCAGTACTTC,CASSRTASYEQYF
TRBJ2-1,NA,NA,TRBV19,TGTGCCAGTAGTGAGGGCTTACTCCACAATGAGCAGTTCTTC,CASSEGLLHNEQFF
TRBJ2-4,NA,NA,TRBV7-9,TGTGCCAGCAGCCGGGGAGGAGGGGTGTACTTC,CASSRGGGVYF
TRBJ1-5,NA,NA,TRBV2,TGTGCCAGCAGTAAAGGGGCAGGGAATAACAATCAGCCCCAGCATTTT,CASSKGAGNNNQPQHF
TRBJ2-1,once,NA,TRBV6-5,TGTGCCAGCAGTTACGTAAGACAGATCTACAATGAGCAGTTCTTC,CASSYVRQIYNEQFF
TRBJ1-4,NA,NA,TRBV27,TGTGCCAGCAGTCCCTTCCCAGCAACTAATGAAAAACTGTTTTTT,CASSPFPATNEKLFF
TRBJ2-5,NA,NA,TRBV19,TGTGCCAGTAGTGTGGACTCCGTGGGGACCCAGTACTTC,CASSVDSVGTQYF
TRBJ2-7,NA,NA,TRBV6-1,TGTGCCAGCAGTGAAGGGGGAGGAGACGAGCAGTACTTC,CASSEGGGDEQYF
TRBJ2-6,NA,NA,TRBV2,TGTGCCAGCAGTGAAAAGGGGCACGCTGGGGCCAACGTCCTGACTTTC,CASSEKGHAGANVLTF
TRBJ1-2,NA,TRBD1,TRBV6-5,TGTGCCAGCCTAAGGACAGGGGGAATCTATGGCTACACCTTC,CASLRTGGIYGYTF
TRBJ2-2,NA,NA,TRBV6-5,TGTGCCAGCCGCCCCGTAGCGGAAAACACCGGGGAGCTGTTTTTT,CASRPVAENTGELFF
TRBJ1-1,few,TRBD1,TRBV19,TGTGCCAGTAGTAGAGAGGACAGGGAGGAAGCTTTCTTT,CASSREDREEAFF
TRBJ2-7,NA,TRBD1,TRBV7-3,TGTGCCAGCAGCTACGACAGGGGCTACGAGCAGTACTTC,CASSYDRGYEQYF
TRBJ2-7,NA,TRBD2,TRBV6-6,TGTGCCACCTCGGGACTAGCGGGATCCTACGAGCAGTACTTC,CATSGLAGSYEQYF
TRBJ1-5,once,TRBD1,TRBV30,TGTGCCTGGAGTCCCGAGACAGGGAGGAGCAATCAGCCCCAGCATTTT,CAWSPETGRSNQPQHF
TRBJ2-6,NA,NA,TRBV6-5,TGTGCCAGCAGTCGCCTGACAGGTTCCAACGTCCTGACTTTC,CASSRLTGSNVLTF
TRBJ2-3,once,TRBD2,TRBV7-2,TGTGCCAGCAGCCGCAGCGGGAGAAGCACAGATACGCAGTATTTT,CASSRSGRSTDTQYF
TRBJ2-7,once,TRBD1,TRBV2,TGTGCCAGCTCGACAGGGGTCGACGAGCAGTACTTC,CASSTGVDEQYF
TRBJ1-2,NA,NA,TRBV7-9,TGTGCCAGTTCGACAGCGAATGGCTACACCTTC,CASSTANGYTF
TRBJ2-7,NA,NA,TRBV19,TGTGCCAGTAGTCCGGGTCTTACACTGGGTGGCTCCTACGAGCAGTACTTC,CASSPGLTLGGSYEQYF
TRBJ1-4,NA,TRBD1,TRBV7-2,TGTGCCAGCAGCCCTACAGGGGGGAGGGAAAAACTGTTTTTT,CASSPTGGREKLFF
TRBJ1-1,NA,TRBD1,TRBV4-1,TGCGCCAGCAGCCGGGTAGCCCCGGGGACAGGGGGAACGAACACTGAAGCTTTCTTT,CASSRVAPGTGGTNTEAFF
TRBJ1-1,NA,TRBD1,TRBV6-1,TGTGCCAGCAGTGTCAACAGGGGCACTGAAGCTTTCTTT,CASSVNRGTEAFF
TRBJ2-5,NA,TRBD2,TRBV10-2,TGCGCCAGCAGGGGCCCTTCGGGAGGGCCGGGAGAGACCCAGTACTTC,CASRGPSGGPGETQYF
TRBJ2-2,NA,NA,TRBV7-2,TGTGCCAGCACTCACCGTGGGGGGGGGCGTATCGGGGAGCTGTTTTTT,CASTHRGGGRIGELFF
TRBJ2-5,NA,TRBD2,TRBV6-6,TGTGCCAGCACCATAGCGGGGGGCCTGGAGACCCAGTACTTC,CASTIAGGLETQYF
TRBJ2-7,once,TRBD2,TRBV10-3,TGTGCCATCAGGGAGACTAGCGGTAAGGTCGAGCAGTACTTC,CAIRETSGKVEQYF
TRBJ2-2,NA,NA,TRBV7-8,TGTGCCAGCAGCGAAGGGGCCGGGGAGCTGTTTTTT,CASSEGAGELFF
TRBJ2-3,NA,NA,TRBV4-2,TGTGCCACAGCGAGCGATAGCACAGATACGCAGTATTTT,CATASDSTDTQYF
TRBJ2-3,NA,TRBD2,TRBV6-5,TGTGCCAGCAGTTATACTAGCGGGAGAGGGGCAGATACGCAGTATTTT,CASSYTSGRGADTQYF
TRBJ2-3,NA,TRBD2,TRBV2,TGTGCCAGCACGGGGGTTTGGGCGGGAGGCCCGTTGGGGGAAGATACGCAGTATTTT,CASTGVWAGGPLGEDTQYF
TRBJ2-2,NA,NA,TRBV2,TGTGCCAGCACGTTTGGAGGACCCCTAACCGGGGAGCTGTTTTTT,CASTFGGPLTGELFF
TRBJ2-7,NA,NA,TRBV5-6,TGTGCCAGCAGCTCAGGGGTCACCGAGCAGTACTTC,CASSSGVTEQYF